Each of the 27 T cell receptor beta chains below was sequenced from the same sample in a study of T cells in Graves' hyperthyroidism and ophthalmopathy. From RNA transcripts, TCR beta CDR3 regions were amplified. TCR CDR3 underwent first-round RT-PCR with the HTBI primer set. TCRdb redid the calling of the multiplex PCR reads with MiXCR, one entry per CDR3 protein. The data show more than 500,000 distinct CDR3 sequences, around 16% seen once. The sample was blood. The receptors here all came from a woman aged 25 to 45 with Graves' ophthalmopathy.

This clonotype was seen only a few times. The chain combines TRBV2 with TRBJ1-2; TRBD1 matches at 10 bases. V shed 8 bases, J shed 8 bases, and the junction held 2 bases outside the gene matches. This CDR3 is built from 11 residues. Germline V CDR1 and CDR2: SNHLY, FYNNEI. The CDR3 here is CASGTGEGYTF. Here the CDR3 DNA reads TGTGCCAGCGGGACAGGGGAAGGCTACACCTTC.

This clonotype came up many times. The chain combines TRBV30 with TRBJ2-1; TRBD2 might be the D (5 bases). The germline V and J ends were trimmed by 1 base and 8 bases, with 18 bases remaining between them. The CDR3 is 15 residues long. Per the germline V gene, CDR1 is GTSNPN and CDR2 is SVGIG (reference sequence). CDR3 amino acids: CAWSEPPGTRDEQFF. The CDR3 DNA follows: TGTGCCTGGAGTGAACCTCCGGGTACGCGGGATGAGCAGTTCTTC.

This clonotype was counted at least ten times. The chain is built from TRBV12-3 or TRBV12-4 and TRBJ2-1; no definite D call. The CDR3 loop spans 13 amino acids. Trimming pared 2 bases from V and 6 bases from J, leaving 8 bases between. The CDR3 region is CASSLPPGNEQFF. The CDR3 region has the DNA TGTGCCAGCAGTTTACCACCCGGCAATGAGCAGTTCTTC.

The chain has TRBV6-1 and TRBJ2-5; D is unclear. The germline V and J ends were trimmed by 6 bases and 5 bases, with 10 bases remaining between them. Germline values: CDR1 MNHNS, CDR2 SASEGT. This CDR3 spans 12 amino acids. For the CDR3, the DNA is TGTGCCAGCAGGCCGAATGTGGAGACCCAGTACTTC. It is translated as CASRPNVETQYF.

This clonotype turned up a few times. The CDR3 does not end in the conserved phenylalanine or tryptophan, so this is likely a read error. V and J are TRBV24-1 and TRBJ2-1; 8 nucleotides agree with TRBD2. The CDR3 is 16 residues long. The germline CDR1 and CDR2 sequences are KGHDR and SFDVKD. V dropped 5 bases and J dropped 2; count of bases not matched to a gene: 7. This CDR3 is CATSATAGATYNEQFL. Written as DNA, the CDR3 is TGTGCCACCAGTGCCACAGCGGGGGCTACCTACAATGAGCAGTTCCTC.

This clonotype was counted between two and nine times. The chain employs TRBV6-2 or TRBV6-3 and TRBJ2-7, with 7 bases aligning to TRBD1. This CDR3 is 15 amino acids long. Germline-derived CDR1 and CDR2 are MNHEY and SVGEGT. V was pared by 4 bases and J by 7 bases, with 13 bases of the junction left unmatched. The chain's CDR3 is CASSSRQGQVAEQYF. CDR3 coding DNA: TGTGCCAGCAGTTCCCGACAGGGACAAGTAGCGGAGCAGTACTTC.

This clonotype showed up many times. The chain joins TRBV27 to TRBJ1-1, with D tentatively TRBD1 (5 bases). Looked up from germline, CDR1 is MNHEY and CDR2 is SMNVEV (reference sequence). V lost 5 bases and J 4 bases, leaving 11 bases between the germline ends. The CDR3 is 13 residues long. The CDR3 nucleotides read TGTGCCAGCAGTCCCAGGGAGTTCACTGAAGCTTTCTTT. This gives the protein CASSPREFTEAFF.

This clonotype appeared once. The rearrangement links TRBV20-1 to TRBJ1-2, with 9 bases aligning to TRBD1. Trimming at V came to 0 bases and at J to 8 bases, leaving 13 bases not matched to a gene. Germline V gives CDR1 DFQATT, CDR2 SNEGSKA (reference sequence). The CDR3 loop spans 16 amino acids. CDR3: CSARDPGQGVVKGYTF. In nucleotides, the CDR3 is TGCAGTGCTAGAGACCCGGGACAGGGAGTTGTGAAGGGCTACACCTTC.

In its sample, this clonotype was seen many times. The CDR3 region is CASSGLARQNEQFF. CDR3 coding DNA: TGTGCCAGCAGCGGACTAGCGCGTCAAAATGAGCAGTTCTTC. The J gene is TRBJ2-1, the V gene TRBV12-3 or TRBV12-4, with 9 bases identical to TRBD2. V shed 6 bases and J 7 bases; nucleotides not matched to a gene: 7. There are 14 residues in the CDR3.

This clonotype was counted ten times or more. This sequence joins TRBV6-5 and TRBJ1-4; no clear D gene. Germline V gene data show CDR1 as MNHEY and CDR2 as SVGAGI. Trimming stripped 0 bases from V and 1 base from J, with 6 bases between. The CDR3 spans 15 residues. This chain's CDR3 is CASSYSTRTNEKLFF. CDR3 bases: TGTGCCAGCAGTTACTCGACGAGAACTAATGAAAAACTGTTTTTT.

This clonotype was seen many times. This rearrangement joins TRBV2 to TRBJ2-5; tentatively, D is TRBD2 (6 bases). V shed 7 bases and J shed 5 bases, with 20 bases lying between them. This CDR3 contains 15 residues. Germline CDR1 SNHLY, CDR2 FYNNEI. The CDR3 DNA follows: TGTGCCAGCACCAGAAGTGAGGCGGGACTGGAGACCCAGTACTTC. This translates into CASTRSEAGLETQYF.

This clonotype was seen ten or more times. The chain combines TRBV7-8 with TRBJ2-5, with D tentatively TRBD1 (6 bases). CDR1 and CDR2 from the germline V gene are SGHVS and FQNEAQ. This CDR3 comprises 16 residues. The V and J ends lost 4 bases and 5 bases respectively, with 20 bases between them. The CDR3: CASSWTRMGARETQYF. CDR3 coding DNA: TGTGCCAGCAGCTGGACCCGTATGGGGGCCAGGGAGACCCAGTACTTC.

This clonotype was counted ten times or more. This chain uses TRBV20-1 with TRBJ1-6; 11 bases are shared with TRBD1. The germline CDR1 and CDR2 sequences are DFQATT and SNEGSKA (reference sequence). The CDR3 is 14 residues long. Germline trimming cut 6 bases from V and 9 bases from J; bases unmatched to any gene: 7. The CDR3 region has the DNA TGCAGTGCCAGGACAGGGGGCATCGGTTCACCCCTCCACTTT. Protein sequence: CSARTGGIGSPLHF.

V gene TRBV27 combines with J gene TRBJ1-1; a possible D gene is TRBD1 (5 bases). Per germline, CDR1 MNHEY and CDR2 SMNVEV (reference sequence). The CDR3 has 13 amino acids. With 3 bases removed from V and 3 bases from J, the gap between germline ends came to 8 bases. CDR3 amino acids: CASSFMGDTEAFF. DNA for the CDR3: TGTGCCAGCAGTTTTATGGGGGACACTGAAGCTTTCTTT.

This rearrangement joins TRBV9 to TRBJ2-1; a weak D match, TRBD2 (5 bases). Germline V gives CDR1 SGDLS, CDR2 YYNGEE. This CDR3 has 16 amino acids. Trimming cost V 7 bases and J 0 bases, with 17 bases left between them. CDR3 in amino acids: CASGGHIEGSYNEQFF. CDR3 bases: TGTGCCAGCGGTGGGCATATAGAGGGCTCCTACAATGAGCAGTTCTTC.

This clonotype was recorded many times. The chain carries TRBV28 and TRBJ2-7; D ambiguous. Trimming stripped 1 base from V and 0 bases from J, with 16 bases between. CDR1 is MDHEN, CDR2 SYDVKM, per germline. The CDR3 extends over 17 amino acids. The CDR3 DNA sequence: TGTGCCAGCAGTTTATACCCGCGGCGGACCGTCTCCTACGAGCAGTACTTC. Residues: CASSLYPRRTVSYEQYF.

For the CDR3, the DNA is TGTGCCGGATTGGACGCCGAAGCTTTCTTT. This encodes CAGLDAEAFF. The chain combines TRBV30 with TRBJ1-1, with D uncertain. Trimming stripped 8 bases from V and 8 bases from J, with 12 bases between. This CDR3 spans 10 amino acids. Germline V lookup: CDR1 GTSNPN, CDR2 SVGIG (reference sequence).

The sample holds many counts of this clonotype. The V call is TRBV28, the J call TRBJ1-1; D is undetermined. Germline V gene data show CDR1 as MDHEN and CDR2 as SYDVKM. The CDR3 extends over 14 amino acids. V lost 6 bases and J lost 1, with 12 bases in between. DNA for the CDR3: TGTGCCAGCAGCCCTACACGCCAGAACACTGAAGCTTTCTTT. Residues: CASSPTRQNTEAFF.

This rearrangement joins TRBV7-9 to TRBJ2-5, with D unresolved. Trimming removed 3 bases at V and 9 bases at J, with 11 bases between. Germline CDR1 is SEHNR and CDR2 is FQNEAQ (reference sequence). The CDR3 is 12 amino acids. The CDR3: CASSFDGGAQYF. The CDR3 DNA reads TGTGCCAGCAGCTTCGATGGCGGAGCCCAGTACTTC.

This clonotype was observed at least ten times. The chain has TRBV4-1 and TRBJ2-1; D unclear. Germline CDR1 is MGHRA and CDR2 is YSYEKL. Trimming left V 1 base short and J 9 bases short, with 7 bases between. The CDR3 loop spans 12 amino acids. The CDR3 coding sequence is TGCGCCAGCAGCCAAGGGGGTGTTGAGCAGTTCTTC. This translates into CASSQGGVEQFF.

This clonotype was seen many times. The chain couples TRBV28 to TRBJ2-5, with D perhaps matching TRBD1 or TRBD2 (5 bases each). The CDR3 is 18 amino acids. With 6 bases removed from V and 1 base from J, the gap between germline ends came to 24 bases. The germline CDR1 and CDR2 sequences are MDHEN and SYDVKM. This CDR3 reads CASSLPTRDPSPQETQYF. As DNA, the CDR3 is TGTGCCAGCAGCCTACCAACCCGGGACCCTTCTCCCCAAGAGACCCAGTACTTC.

This clonotype was counted a single time. The genes are TRBV4-3 and TRBJ2-3; TRBD2 matches at 12 bases. Looked up from germline, CDR1 is LGHNA and CDR2 is YSLEER. The V gene end was trimmed by 2 bases and the J gene end by 4 bases; junction bases not matched to a gene: 10. The CDR3 is made up of 18 amino acids. CDR3 region: CASSQQSSGRAGADTQYF. CDR3 coding DNA: TGCGCCAGCAGCCAACAATCTAGCGGGAGGGCCGGCGCAGATACGCAGTATTTT.

This clonotype was counted many times. The rearrangement uses TRBV7-2 and TRBJ2-1; D may be TRBD2 (6 bases). Per the germline V gene, CDR1 is SGHTA and CDR2 is FQGNSA. Trimming pared 1 base from V and 0 bases from J, leaving 16 bases between. The CDR3 extends over 18 amino acids. CDR3 DNA sequence: TGTGCCAGCAGCTTAGTAGGGACTTCACTAAGCTCCTACAATGAGCAGTTCTTC. As protein: CASSLVGTSLSSYNEQFF.

This clonotype has a count of ten or more. The chain has TRBV5-1 and TRBJ2-3; 9 bases map to TRBD2. The CDR3 totals 15 residues. The germline V gene encodes CDR1 SGHRS and CDR2 YFSETQ. V trimming: 0 bases; J trimming: 5 bases; junction bases outside the gene matches: 4. Here the CDR3 DNA reads TGCGCCAGCAGCTTGGCTAGCGGGAAGATAGATACGCAGTATTTT. The encoded protein is CASSLASGKIDTQYF.

This clonotype was counted at least ten times. CDR3 amino acids: CASSFPGRRYEQYF. CDR3 nucleotide sequence: TGTGCCAGCAGTTTCCCTGGGAGGAGGTACGAGCAGTACTTC. This chain connects TRBV28 to TRBJ2-7; D might be TRBD2 (6 bases). This CDR3 has 14 amino acids. Trimming left V 3 bases short and J 4 bases short, with 13 bases between. Germline CDR1 is MDHEN and CDR2 is SYDVKM.

V and J are TRBV9 and TRBJ2-2, with D tentatively TRBD1 (7 bases). Deletions cut 5 bases from V and 3 bases from J, with 14 bases between. The CDR3 covers 15 residues. Germline V gene lookup returns CDR1 SGDLS and CDR2 YYNGEE. The CDR3 DNA reads TGTGCCAGCAGGGAGGGGGCTGAGGACACCGGGGAGCTGTTTTTT. It translates to CASREGAEDTGELFF.

The chain carries TRBV14 and TRBJ1-1; D remains unclear. Germline values: CDR1 SGHDN, CDR2 FVKESK. This CDR3 contains 21 residues. V lost 0 bases to trimming and J lost 1 base, with 27 bases between them. CDR3 in amino acids: CASSQDGRTFTFTVKNTEAFF. The CDR3 region has the DNA TGTGCCAGCAGCCAAGATGGAAGAACGTTCACTTTCACCGTAAAGAACACTGAAGCTTTCTTT.